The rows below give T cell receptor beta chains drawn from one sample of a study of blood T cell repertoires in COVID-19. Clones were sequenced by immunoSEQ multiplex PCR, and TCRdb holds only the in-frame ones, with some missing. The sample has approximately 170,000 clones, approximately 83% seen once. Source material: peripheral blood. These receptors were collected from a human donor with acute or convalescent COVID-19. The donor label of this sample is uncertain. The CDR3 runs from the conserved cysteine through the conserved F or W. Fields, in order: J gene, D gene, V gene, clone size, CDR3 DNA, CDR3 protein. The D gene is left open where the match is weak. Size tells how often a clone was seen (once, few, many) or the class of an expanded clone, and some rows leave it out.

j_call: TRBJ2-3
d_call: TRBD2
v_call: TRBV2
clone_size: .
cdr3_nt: TGTGCCAGCAGTCCTCAGACTAGCGGGAGATGGACAGATACGCAGTATTTT
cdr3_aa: CASSPQTSGRWTDTQYF

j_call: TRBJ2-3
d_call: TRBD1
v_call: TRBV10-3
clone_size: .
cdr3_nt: TGTGCCATCAGTGAGTCGAGGGACAGCTTCACAGATACGCAGTATTTT
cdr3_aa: CAISESRDSFTDTQYF

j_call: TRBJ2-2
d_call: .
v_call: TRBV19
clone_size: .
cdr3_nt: TGTGCCAGTAGTATTCGGAAGCCGGCGGGCCCCGGGGAGCTGTTTTTT
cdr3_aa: CASSIRKPAGPGELFF

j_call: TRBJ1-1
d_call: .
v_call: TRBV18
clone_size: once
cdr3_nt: TGTGCCAGCTCACCACTGGCGGGGGAAGCTTTCTTT
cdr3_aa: CASSPLAGEAFF

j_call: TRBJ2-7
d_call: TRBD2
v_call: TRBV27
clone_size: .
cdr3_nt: TGTGCCAGCAGTCTTAGCGGGATAAACTCCTACGAGCAGTACTTC
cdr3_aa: CASSLSGINSYEQYF

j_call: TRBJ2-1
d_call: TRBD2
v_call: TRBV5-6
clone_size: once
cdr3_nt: TGTGCCAGCAAGCTAGCGGGGGGCCGAAATGAGCAGTTCTTC
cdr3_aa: CASKLAGGRNEQFF

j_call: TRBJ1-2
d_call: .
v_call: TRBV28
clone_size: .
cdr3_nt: TGTGCCAGCACCGACAGGAATAACTATGGCTACACCTTC
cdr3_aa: CASTDRNNYGYTF

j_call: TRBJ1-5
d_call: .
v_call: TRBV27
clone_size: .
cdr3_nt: TGTGCCAGCAGGACCGACAGGTTGAGTCAGCCCCAGCATTTT
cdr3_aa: CASRTDRLSQPQHF

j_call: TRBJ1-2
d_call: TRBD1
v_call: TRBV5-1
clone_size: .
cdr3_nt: TGCGCCAGCAGCTTGGACCAGGGGGGAAGATATGGCTACACCTTC
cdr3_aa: CASSLDQGGRYGYTF

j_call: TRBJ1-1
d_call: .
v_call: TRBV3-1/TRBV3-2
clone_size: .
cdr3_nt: TGTGCCAGCCATCGGGGGACTGAAGCTTTCTTT
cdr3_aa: CASHRGTEAFF

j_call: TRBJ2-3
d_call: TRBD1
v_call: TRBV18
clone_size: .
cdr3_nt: TGTGCCAGCTCACAGACAGGGGGCGTGGATACGCAGTATTTT
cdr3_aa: CASSQTGGVDTQYF

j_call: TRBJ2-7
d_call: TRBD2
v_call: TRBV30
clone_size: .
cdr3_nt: TGTGCCTGGAGCCCCGGACTAGCGGGGGGTAGGGAGCAGTACTTC
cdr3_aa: CAWSPGLAGGREQYF

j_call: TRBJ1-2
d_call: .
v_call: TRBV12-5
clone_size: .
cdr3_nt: TGTGCTAGTGCCCCATCCGGGGGGAACTATGGCTACACCTTC
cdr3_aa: CASAPSGGNYGYTF

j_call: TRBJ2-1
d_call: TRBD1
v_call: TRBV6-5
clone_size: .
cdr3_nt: TGTGCCAGCAGCCGACAGGGGTACGCCTACAATGAGCAGTTCTTC
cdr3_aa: CASSRQGYAYNEQFF

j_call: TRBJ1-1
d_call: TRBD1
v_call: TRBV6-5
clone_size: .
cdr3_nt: TGTGCCAGCAGTCAGGGACAGGGGAACACTGAAGCTTTCTTT
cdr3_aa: CASSQGQGNTEAFF

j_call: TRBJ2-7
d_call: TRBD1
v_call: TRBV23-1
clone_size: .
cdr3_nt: TGCGCCAGCAGTCAATCCCGGGACAGGCAGCGCGAGCAGTACTTC
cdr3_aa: CASSQSRDRQREQYF

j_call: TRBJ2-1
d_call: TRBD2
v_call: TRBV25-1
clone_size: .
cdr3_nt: TGTGCCAGCAGGACCGATATAGCGGGTTACAATGAGCAGTTCTTC
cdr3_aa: CASRTDIAGYNEQFF

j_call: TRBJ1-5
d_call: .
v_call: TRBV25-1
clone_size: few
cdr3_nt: TGTGCCAGCAGTGCCAGGTTTAGCAATCAGCCCCAGCATTTT
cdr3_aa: CASSARFSNQPQHF

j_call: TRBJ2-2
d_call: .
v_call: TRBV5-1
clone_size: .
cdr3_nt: TGCGCCAGCAGCTTGGTGTCGGGAGCCCCCACCGGGGAGCTGTTTTTT
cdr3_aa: CASSLVSGAPTGELFF

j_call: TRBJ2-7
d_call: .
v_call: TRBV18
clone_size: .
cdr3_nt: TGTGCCAGCTCACCACTGGCTGACTCCTACGAGCAGTACTTC
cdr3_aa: CASSPLADSYEQYF

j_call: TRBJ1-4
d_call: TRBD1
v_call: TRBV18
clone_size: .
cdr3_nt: TGTGCCAGCTCACCAACCGGGACAGATAATGAAAAACTGTTTTTT
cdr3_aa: CASSPTGTDNEKLFF

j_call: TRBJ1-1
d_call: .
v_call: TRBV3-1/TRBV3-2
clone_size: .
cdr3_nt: TGTGCCAGCAGCCAAGATCGAGCGGGACCGGCTGAAGCTTTCTTT
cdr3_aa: CASSQDRAGPAEAFF

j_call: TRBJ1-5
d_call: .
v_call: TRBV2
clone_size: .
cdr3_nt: TGTGCCAGCAGCGACACTAGCAATCAGCCCCAGCATTTT
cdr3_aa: CASSDTSNQPQHF

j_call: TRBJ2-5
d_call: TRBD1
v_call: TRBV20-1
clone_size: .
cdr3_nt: TGCAGTGCTAGTCTGGCAGGGGGCAGTGCGCGAGAGACCCAGTACTTC
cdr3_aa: CSASLAGGSARETQYF

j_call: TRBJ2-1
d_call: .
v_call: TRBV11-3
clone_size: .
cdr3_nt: TGTGCCAGCAGCTTAGAGGCTAGCGCAAAAAGGAATGAGCAGTTCTTC
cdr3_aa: CASSLEASAKRNEQFF

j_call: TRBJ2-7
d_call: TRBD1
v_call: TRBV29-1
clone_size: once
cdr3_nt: TGCAGCGTTGGAGGGGGCCAATACGAGCAGTACTTC
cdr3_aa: CSVGGGQYEQYF

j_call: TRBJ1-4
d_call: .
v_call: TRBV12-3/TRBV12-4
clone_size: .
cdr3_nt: TGTGCCAGCAGCCCCTTTCGGGAAAAACTGTTTTTT
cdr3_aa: CASSPFREKLFF

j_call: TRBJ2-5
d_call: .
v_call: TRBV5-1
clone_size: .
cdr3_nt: TGCGCCAGCAGCTTCGGAACTACCGAGACCCAGTACTTC
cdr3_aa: CASSFGTTETQYF

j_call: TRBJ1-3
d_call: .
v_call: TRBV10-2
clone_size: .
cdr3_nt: TGCGCCAGCCGGCAGGGCCTTTCTGGAAACACCATATATTTT
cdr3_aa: CASRQGLSGNTIYF

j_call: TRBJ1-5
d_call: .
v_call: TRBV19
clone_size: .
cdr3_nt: TGTGCCGGGAGCGCCGGGGGGCAGGAACAGCCCCAGCATTTT
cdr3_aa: CAGSAGGQEQPQHF

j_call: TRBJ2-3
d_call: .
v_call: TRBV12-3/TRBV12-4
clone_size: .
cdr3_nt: TGTGCCAGCAGCTGGGGAGTGGATACGCAGTATTTT
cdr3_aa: CASSWGVDTQYF

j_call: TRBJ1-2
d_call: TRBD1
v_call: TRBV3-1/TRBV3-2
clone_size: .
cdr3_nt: TGTGCCAGCAGCCCTGGGACAGCCTCACGGGACTATGGCTACACCTTC
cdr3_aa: CASSPGTASRDYGYTF

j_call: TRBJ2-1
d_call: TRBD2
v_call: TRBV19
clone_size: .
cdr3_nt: TGTGCCAGTACCCCACTAGCGGGGACCTACAATGAGCAGTTCTTC
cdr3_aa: CASTPLAGTYNEQFF